The 14 T cell receptor beta chains given below trace back to one sample, sequenced in a study of blood T cell repertoires in COVID-19. Clones were sequenced by immunoSEQ multiplex PCR, and TCRdb holds only the in-frame ones, with some missing. The sample has about 220,000 clones; 80% to 90% are singletons. Material for sequencing was peripheral blood. Source of these receptors: a man between 25 and 39 years old who had recovered from COVID-19.

This chain uses TRBV7-9 with TRBJ1-2; no firm D call. This CDR3 contains 15 residues. Germline CDR1 and CDR2: SEHNR and FQNEAQ (reference sequence). With 1 base removed from V and 6 bases from J, the gap between germline ends came to 15 bases. The CDR3 region has the DNA TGTGCCAGCAGCTTAGGCGGGGAGGGAGTAAATGGCTACACCTTC. It codes for CASSLGGEGVNGYTF. Variable domain in full (rest from reference TRBV7-9 and TRBJ1-2): DTGVSQNPRHKITKRGQNVTFRCDPISEHNRLYWYRQTLGQGPEFLTYFQNEAQLEKSRLLSDRFSAERPKGSFSTLEIQRTEQGDSAMYLCASSLGGEGVNGYTFGSGTRLTVV.

The V and J genes are TRBV10-1 and TRBJ2-7, with D possibly being TRBD1 (6 bases). Germline V gives CDR1 WNHNN, CDR2 SYGVQD (reference sequence). V was cut by 8 bases and J by 5 bases, with 16 bases left in between. The CDR3 extends over 13 amino acids. The CDR3 loop is CASRARGGNEQYF. For the CDR3, the DNA is TGCGCCAGCCGGGCGAGAGGGGGTAACGAGCAGTACTTC.

The chain couples TRBV6-2 or TRBV6-3 to TRBJ2-1; 8 nucleotides align to TRBD1. V lost 0 bases, J lost 2 bases, and 6 bases stayed unmatched. The CDR3 length is 17 residues. The germline gives CDR1 MNHEY, CDR2 SVGEGT. DNA of the CDR3: TGTGCCAGCAGTTACTCGGCCAGGGGGCGCGCCTACAATGAGCAGTTCTTC. Its protein is CASSYSARGRAYNEQFF.

The chain carries TRBV29-1 and TRBJ2-3; 8 positions agree with TRBD1. Germline V lookup: CDR1 SQVTM, CDR2 ANQGSEA. Germline trimming cut 1 base from V and 9 bases from J; bases unmatched to any gene: 6. This CDR3 region has 13 residues. The CDR3 DNA sequence: TGCAGCGTTGAAGTGACAGGGGAAGGGACGCAGTATTTT. This gives the protein CSVEVTGEGTQYF.

In nucleotides, the CDR3 is TGTGCCAGCAGCTTTGGTGGTAGCGGGGGGCCTAGCTCCTACAATGAGCAGTTCTTC. Encoded protein: CASSFGGSGGPSSYNEQFF. This chain uses TRBV7-9 with TRBJ2-1, with 10 bases identical to TRBD2. The CDR3 contains 19 residues. V was pared by 3 bases and J by 0 bases, with 11 bases of the junction left unmatched. Germline assignment: CDR1 SEHNR and CDR2 FQNEAQ (reference sequence).

This sequence joins TRBV6-5 and TRBJ1-1; weak D call: TRBD1 (6 bases). The CDR3 totals 14 residues. The germline V gene encodes CDR1 MNHEY and CDR2 SVGAGI. V shed 6 bases and J shed 4 bases, with 15 bases lying between them. The CDR3 protein is CASSPGGGGTEAFF. The DNA for the CDR3 is TGTGCCAGCAGCCCGGGGGGGGGCGGCACTGAAGCTTTCTTT.

This chain links TRBV19 with TRBJ2-7, with 8 bases aligning to TRBD2. The CDR3 extends over 14 amino acids. After removal of 6 bases from V and 10 bases from J, the junction contained 14 bases not matched to a gene. Germline loops: CDR1 LNHDA, CDR2 SQIVND (reference sequence). The CDR3 DNA sequence: TGTGCCAGTAGCTCGGGGGGGGGCCCATTCGGACAGTACTTC. Its protein product is CASSSGGGPFGQYF.

This chain connects TRBV2 to TRBJ1-6, with D unresolved. The V gene lost 8 bases and the J gene lost 0 bases, with 14 bases spanning the gap. Germline values: CDR1 SNHLY, CDR2 FYNNEI. CDR3 length: 16 amino acids. This CDR3 is CASCAASSSYNSPLHF. For the CDR3, the DNA is TGTGCCAGCTGTGCAGCCTCGAGCTCCTATAATTCACCCCTCCACTTT.

The chain uses TRBV5-1 and TRBJ2-7; 8 bases are shared with TRBD1. Germline CDR1 SGHRS, CDR2 YFSETQ. The CDR3 is made up of 17 amino acids. With 4 bases clipped from V and 2 bases from J, the junction kept 14 bases outside the gene matches. The CDR3: CASSPTPGQDLAYEQYF. The CDR3 nucleotides are TGCGCCAGCAGCCCGACCCCGGGACAGGACCTGGCCTACGAGCAGTACTTC.

The J gene is TRBJ2-7, the V gene TRBV13; 13 bases agree with TRBD2. The CDR3 spans 18 residues. The germline V gene has CDR1 PRHDT and CDR2 FYEKMQ (reference sequence). The trim removed 5 bases at V and 7 bases at J, leaving 17 bases unmatched. CDR3 region: CASSRILRTSGGAREQYF. The CDR3 DNA follows: TGTGCCAGCAGCCGAATCCTCCGGACTAGCGGGGGAGCAAGGGAGCAGTACTTC.

This clone was seen a few times. V and J are TRBV2 and TRBJ1-5; unclear D gene. This CDR3 is 16 amino acids long. V lost 3 bases and J lost 3, with 15 bases in between. Germline loops: CDR1 SNHLY, CDR2 FYNNEI. In DNA form, the CDR3 reads TGTGCCAGCAGTGATCCCGAGGGTTTAAACAATCAGCCCCAGCATTTT. Protein: CASSDPEGLNNQPQHF.

This chain connects TRBV11-2 to TRBJ1-2; D unresolved. Germline V lookup: CDR1 SGHAT, CDR2 FQNNGV. V was cut by 4 bases and J by 6 bases, with 12 bases left in between. The CDR3 sequence is 13 residues long. The CDR3 spells CASSSLSRNGYTF. CDR3 coding DNA: TGTGCCAGCAGCTCCCTGTCCAGGAATGGCTACACCTTC.

J is TRBJ1-1 and V is TRBV6-1; no clear D gene. The germline gives CDR1 MNHNS, CDR2 SASEGT. The germline V and J ends were trimmed by 1 base and 3 bases, with 6 bases remaining between them. The CDR3 is 13 residues long. The CDR3 spells CASSEDWYTEAFF. The CDR3 nucleotides read TGTGCCAGCAGTGAAGACTGGTACACTGAAGCTTTCTTT.

This clone was picked up one time. The V gene is TRBV29-1, the J gene TRBJ1-2, with D perhaps matching TRBD1 (5 bases). Per germline, CDR1 SQVTM and CDR2 ANQGSEA. V was trimmed by 4 bases and J by 5 bases, leaving 14 bases between them. The CDR3 loop spans 13 amino acids. CDR3 loop: CSVGVGGTYGYTF. In nucleotides, the CDR3 is TGCAGCGTTGGGGTGGGAGGGACGTATGGCTACACCTTC.